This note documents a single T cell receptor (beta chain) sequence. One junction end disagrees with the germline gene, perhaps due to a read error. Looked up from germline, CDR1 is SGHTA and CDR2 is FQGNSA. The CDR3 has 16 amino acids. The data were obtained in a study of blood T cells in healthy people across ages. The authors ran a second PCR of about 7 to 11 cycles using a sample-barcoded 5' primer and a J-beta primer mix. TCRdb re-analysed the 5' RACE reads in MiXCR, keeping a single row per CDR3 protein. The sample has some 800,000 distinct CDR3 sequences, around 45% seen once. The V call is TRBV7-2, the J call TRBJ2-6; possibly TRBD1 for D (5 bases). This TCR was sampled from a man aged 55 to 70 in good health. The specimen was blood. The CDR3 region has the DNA TGTGCCAGCAGCCCCCGGACAATCTCTGGGGCCAACGTCCCGACTTTC. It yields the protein CASSPRTISGANVPTF.